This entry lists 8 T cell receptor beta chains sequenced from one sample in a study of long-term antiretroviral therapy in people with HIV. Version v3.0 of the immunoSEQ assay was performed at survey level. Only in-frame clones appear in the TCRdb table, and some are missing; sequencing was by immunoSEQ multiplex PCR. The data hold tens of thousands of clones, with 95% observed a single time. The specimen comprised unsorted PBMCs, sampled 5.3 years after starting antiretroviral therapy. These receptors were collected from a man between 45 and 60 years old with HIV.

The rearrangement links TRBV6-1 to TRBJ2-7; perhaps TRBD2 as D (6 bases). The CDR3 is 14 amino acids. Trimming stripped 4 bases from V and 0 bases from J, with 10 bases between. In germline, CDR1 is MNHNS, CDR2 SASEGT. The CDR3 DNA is TGTGCCAGCAGTGCCCGGGACTTCTCCTACGAGCAGTACTTC. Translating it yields CASSARDFSYEQYF.

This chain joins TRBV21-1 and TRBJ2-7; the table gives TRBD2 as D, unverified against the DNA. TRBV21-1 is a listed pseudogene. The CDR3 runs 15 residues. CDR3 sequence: CASWSFSESSYEQYF. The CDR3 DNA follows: TGTGCCAGCTGGTCTTTTAGTGAAAGCTCCTACGAGCAGTACTTC.

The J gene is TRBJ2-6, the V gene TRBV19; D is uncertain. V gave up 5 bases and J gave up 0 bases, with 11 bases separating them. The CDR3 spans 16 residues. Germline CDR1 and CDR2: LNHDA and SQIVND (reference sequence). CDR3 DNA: TGTGCCAGTAGTTCTAGATCGGCCTCTGGGGCCAACGTCCTGACTTTC. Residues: CASSSRSASGANVLTF.

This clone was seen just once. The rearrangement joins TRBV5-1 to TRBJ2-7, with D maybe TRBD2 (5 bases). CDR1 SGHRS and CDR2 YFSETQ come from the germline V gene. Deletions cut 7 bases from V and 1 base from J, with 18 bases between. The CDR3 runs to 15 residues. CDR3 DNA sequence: TGCGCCAGCTCCGCCGGCCGGGGTTTATCCTACGAGCAGTACTTC. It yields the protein CASSAGRGLSYEQYF.

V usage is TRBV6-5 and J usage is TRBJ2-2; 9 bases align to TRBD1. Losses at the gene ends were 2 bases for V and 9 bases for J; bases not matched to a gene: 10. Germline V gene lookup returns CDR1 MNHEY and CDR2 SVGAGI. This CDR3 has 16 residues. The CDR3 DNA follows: TGTGCCAGCAGTTACCCGGGACAGGGCAATTCTAGGGAGCTGTTTTTT. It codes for CASSYPGQGNSRELFF.

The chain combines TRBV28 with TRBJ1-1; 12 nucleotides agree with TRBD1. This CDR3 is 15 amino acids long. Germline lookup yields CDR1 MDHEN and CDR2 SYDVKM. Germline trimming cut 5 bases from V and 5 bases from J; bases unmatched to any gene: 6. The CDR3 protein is CASSAGQGARTEAFF. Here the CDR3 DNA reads TGTGCCAGCAGTGCGGGACAGGGGGCGCGGACTGAAGCTTTCTTT.

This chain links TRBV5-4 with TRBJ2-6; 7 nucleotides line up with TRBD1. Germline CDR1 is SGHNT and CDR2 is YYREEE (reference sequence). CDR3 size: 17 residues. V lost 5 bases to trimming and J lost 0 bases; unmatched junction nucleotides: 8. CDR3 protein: CASSPGTASSGANVLTF. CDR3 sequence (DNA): TGTGCCAGCAGTCCCGGGACAGCCAGCTCTGGGGCCAACGTCCTGACTTTC.

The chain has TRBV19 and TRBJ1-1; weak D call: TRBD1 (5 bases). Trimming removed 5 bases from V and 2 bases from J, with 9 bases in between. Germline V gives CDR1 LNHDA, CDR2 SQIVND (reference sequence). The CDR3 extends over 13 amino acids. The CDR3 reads CASSDQGNTEAFF. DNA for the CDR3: TGTGCCAGTAGTGATCAGGGAAACACTGAAGCTTTCTTT.